Listed below are T cell receptor beta chains from one sample, sequenced in a study of cytomegalovirus exposure and HLA in healthy donors. Method: immunoSEQ multiplex PCR; TCRdb's copy keeps in-frame clones and lacks some. The sample lists about 140,000 clones; 65% to 85% were seen once. The sequencing input was PBMCs. These receptors all come from a woman aged 40 to 50 in good health and CMV-seropositive. CDR3s include the opening cysteine and the closing phenylalanine or tryptophan. Fields, in order: D gene, V gene, clone size, J gene, CDR3 DNA, CDR3 protein. D genes are given only for firm matches. A row's size may be missing; if present it is once, few, many or a size class.

d_gene: TRBD1; v_gene: TRBV30; abundance: .; j_gene: TRBJ2-7; CDR3nt: TGTGCCTGGGCCCACGGACAGGGTTACTACGAGCAGTACTTC; CDR3aa: CAWAHGQGYYEQYF
d_gene: TRBD2; v_gene: TRBV29-1; abundance: .; j_gene: TRBJ2-3; CDR3nt: TGCAGCGTTGAAGAGGGGGGGAAATATACGCAGTATTTT; CDR3aa: CSVEEGGKYTQYF
d_gene: .; v_gene: TRBV7-9; abundance: .; j_gene: TRBJ2-5; CDR3nt: TGTGCCAGCAGCTTAGTAGGGGAACAAGAGACCCAGTACTTC; CDR3aa: CASSLVGEQETQYF
d_gene: .; v_gene: TRBV18; abundance: few; j_gene: TRBJ2-7; CDR3nt: TGTGCCAGCTCACCACCAGGGGGCTCCTACGAGCAGTACTTC; CDR3aa: CASSPPGGSYEQYF
d_gene: TRBD1; v_gene: TRBV5-4; abundance: .; j_gene: TRBJ1-3; CDR3nt: TGTGCCAGCAGCTTGGTGATTCAGGGGGCAGCTGGAAACACCATATATTTT; CDR3aa: CASSLVIQGAAGNTIYF
d_gene: .; v_gene: TRBV5-1; abundance: .; j_gene: TRBJ1-6; CDR3nt: TGCGCCAGCAGCTTTGGCAGGGCGAATAATTCACCCCTCCACTTT; CDR3aa: CASSFGRANNSPLHF
d_gene: .; v_gene: TRBV5-1; abundance: once; j_gene: TRBJ2-5; CDR3nt: TGCGCCAGCAGCCCGGGTGCTCAAGAGACCCAGTACTTC; CDR3aa: CASSPGAQETQYF
d_gene: .; v_gene: TRBV5-6; abundance: .; j_gene: TRBJ1-3; CDR3nt: TGTGCCAGCAGCTTGCCGGGTGGCTCTGGAAACACCATATATTTT; CDR3aa: CASSLPGGSGNTIYF
d_gene: TRBD1; v_gene: TRBV10-3; abundance: .; j_gene: TRBJ2-3; CDR3nt: TGTGCCATCACTACAGGGACAGGGGTCTTCACAGATACGCAGTATTTT; CDR3aa: CAITTGTGVFTDTQYF
d_gene: TRBD2; v_gene: TRBV7-6; abundance: few; j_gene: TRBJ2-7; CDR3nt: TGTGCCAGCAGCTTATCTGGCGGGGGGTTCTACGAGCAGTACTTC; CDR3aa: CASSLSGGGFYEQYF
d_gene: TRBD1; v_gene: TRBV5-6; abundance: .; j_gene: TRBJ2-7; CDR3nt: TGTGCCAGCAGCTCGTACAGGGGCTCCTACGAGCAGTACTTC; CDR3aa: CASSSYRGSYEQYF
d_gene: TRBD1; v_gene: TRBV9; abundance: .; j_gene: TRBJ1-6; CDR3nt: TGTGCCAGCAGCGTAGAGGGGACAGGGGGTAATTCACCCCTCCACTTT; CDR3aa: CASSVEGTGGNSPLHF
d_gene: TRBD1; v_gene: TRBV18; abundance: .; j_gene: TRBJ2-7; CDR3nt: TGTGCCAGCTCACCACCGAGGACAGGGGTCTACGAGCAGTACTTC; CDR3aa: CASSPPRTGVYEQYF
d_gene: .; v_gene: TRBV28; abundance: once; j_gene: TRBJ2-2; CDR3nt: TGTGCCAGCAGCGTTGTAACAGGGTCCGGGGAGCTGTTTTTT; CDR3aa: CASSVVTGSGELFF
d_gene: TRBD2; v_gene: TRBV18; abundance: .; j_gene: TRBJ2-3; CDR3nt: TGTGCCAGCTCACCAGCGGGAGTGGGCACAGATACGCAGTATTTT; CDR3aa: CASSPAGVGTDTQYF
d_gene: .; v_gene: TRBV5-1; abundance: few; j_gene: TRBJ1-1; CDR3nt: TGCGCCAGTCGTCAAGAGACAGCGAACACTGAAGCTTTCTTT; CDR3aa: CASRQETANTEAFF
d_gene: .; v_gene: TRBV5-1; abundance: .; j_gene: TRBJ2-5; CDR3nt: TGCGCCAGCAGCGGATCAGGGGGGCAAGTCCAAGAGACCCAGTACTTC; CDR3aa: CASSGSGGQVQETQYF
d_gene: .; v_gene: TRBV2; abundance: .; j_gene: TRBJ2-1; CDR3nt: TGTGCCAGCAGTCCAAGGGTAGAGGGTAATGAGCAGTTCTTC; CDR3aa: CASSPRVEGNEQFF
d_gene: .; v_gene: TRBV4-2; abundance: few; j_gene: TRBJ1-6; CDR3nt: TGTGCCAGCAGCCAAGAACAACAGGGCTGGGAGTCACCCCTCCACTTT; CDR3aa: CASSQEQQGWESPLHF